This T cell receptor (beta chain) appears in the sequencing data of a study of patients and donors after allogeneic stem cell transplantation. TCRdb re-called the RT-PCR reads with MiXCR, one entry per CDR3 protein. The sample has 150,000 to 250,000 distinct CDR3 sequences, less than 45% seen once. The V end was cut by 1 base, the J end by 5 bases, with 8 bases between. Looked up from germline, CDR1 is SGHAT and CDR2 is FQNNGV. The length of the CDR3 is 13 residues. The receptor's source is a human donor who was either an allogeneic HSCT recipient or a stem cell or donor lymphocyte infusion donor (not recorded which). It is not recorded whose cells these are; they may come from a transplant donor. The chain is built from TRBV11-2 and TRBJ1-2; D is uncertain. Material: blood, either unsorted or a sorted T cell fraction (not recorded which). The CDR3 nucleotides read TGTGCCAGCAGCTTAGGGAATCGATATGGCTACACCTTC. It encodes CASSLGNRYGYTF.